The clone carrying this T cell receptor (beta chain) was detected many times. Antigen unknown. The library labeled individual cDNA molecules by adding unique molecular identifiers to them. Each CDR3 protein gets one entry after TCRdb re-called the RACE reads with MiXCR. The table records over 45,000 distinct CDR3 sequences, around 4% of them present only once. Time point indicated: healthy volunteer bleed at 2 weeks. Before extraction, the whole blood was not fractionated, and total RNA was taken from it. These data belong to a study of human T cells and chemical hapten exposure. The wider study: Largely, small differences in pooled library volume made per-sample TCR yields vary.

Study-wide points: TCRs at high frequency, those above 1 in 1000, did not change with DPC sensitization.

The sequenced sample was whole blood. The TCR was taken from a female donor in good health. Some clones in this sample may be carry-over from other donors' samples.

The CDR3, as DNA: TGTGCCAGCAGCCTGCCGCAGGGGGCAGAAGCTTTCTTT. Its translation: CASSLPQGAEAFF. This chain connects TRBV25-1 to TRBJ1-1; 8 nucleotides line up with TRBD1. Germline V gene sequence: CDR1 MGHDK, CDR2 SYGVNS. After removal of 6 bases from V and 8 bases from J, the junction contained 8 bases not matched to a gene. The CDR3 contains 13 residues.